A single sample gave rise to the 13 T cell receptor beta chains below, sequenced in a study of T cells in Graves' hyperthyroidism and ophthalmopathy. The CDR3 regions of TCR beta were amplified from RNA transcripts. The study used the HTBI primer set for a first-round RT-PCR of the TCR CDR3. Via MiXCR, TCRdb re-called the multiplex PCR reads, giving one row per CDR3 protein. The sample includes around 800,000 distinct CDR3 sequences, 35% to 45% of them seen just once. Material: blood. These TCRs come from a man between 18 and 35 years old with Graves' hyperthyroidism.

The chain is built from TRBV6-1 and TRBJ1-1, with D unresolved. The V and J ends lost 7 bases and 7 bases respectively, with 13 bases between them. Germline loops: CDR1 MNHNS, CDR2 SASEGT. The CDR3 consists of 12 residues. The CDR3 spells CASTPSAFEAFF. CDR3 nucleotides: TGTGCCAGCACCCCAAGCGCGTTTGAAGCTTTCTTT.

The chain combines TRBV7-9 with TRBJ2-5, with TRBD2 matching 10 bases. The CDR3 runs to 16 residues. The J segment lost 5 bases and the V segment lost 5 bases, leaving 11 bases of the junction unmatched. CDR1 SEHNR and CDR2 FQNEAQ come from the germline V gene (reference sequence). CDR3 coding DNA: TGTGCCAGCAGCCCCTCGGCTAGCGGGGGTTTGGAGACCCAGTACTTC. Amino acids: CASSPSASGGLETQYF.

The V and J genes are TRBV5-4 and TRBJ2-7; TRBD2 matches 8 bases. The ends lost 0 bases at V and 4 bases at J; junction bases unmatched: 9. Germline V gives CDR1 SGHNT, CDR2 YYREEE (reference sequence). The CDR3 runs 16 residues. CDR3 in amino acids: CASSLGEGLAGYEQYF. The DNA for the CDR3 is TGTGCCAGCAGCTTGGGGGAAGGGCTAGCGGGTTACGAGCAGTACTTC.

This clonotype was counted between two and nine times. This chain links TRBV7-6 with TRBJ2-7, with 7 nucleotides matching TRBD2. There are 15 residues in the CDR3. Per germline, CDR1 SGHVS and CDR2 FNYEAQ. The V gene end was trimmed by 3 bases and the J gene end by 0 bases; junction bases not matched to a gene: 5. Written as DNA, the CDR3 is TGTGCCAGCAGCTTCGGGCTAGCGGACTCCTACGAGCAGTACTTC. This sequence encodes CASSFGLADSYEQYF.

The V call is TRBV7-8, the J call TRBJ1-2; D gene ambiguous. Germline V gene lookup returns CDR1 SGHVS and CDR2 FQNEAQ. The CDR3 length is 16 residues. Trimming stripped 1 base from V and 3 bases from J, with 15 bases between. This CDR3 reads CASSLEEHRRDYGYTF. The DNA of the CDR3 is TGTGCCAGCAGCTTAGAGGAACACCGTAGGGACTATGGCTACACCTTC.

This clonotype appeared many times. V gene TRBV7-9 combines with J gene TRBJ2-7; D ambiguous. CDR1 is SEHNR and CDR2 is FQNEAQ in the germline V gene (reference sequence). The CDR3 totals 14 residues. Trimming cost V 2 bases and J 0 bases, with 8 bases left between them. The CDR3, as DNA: TGTGCCAGCAGCTTAACGGAGAGCTCCTACGAGCAGTACTTC. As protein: CASSLTESSYEQYF.

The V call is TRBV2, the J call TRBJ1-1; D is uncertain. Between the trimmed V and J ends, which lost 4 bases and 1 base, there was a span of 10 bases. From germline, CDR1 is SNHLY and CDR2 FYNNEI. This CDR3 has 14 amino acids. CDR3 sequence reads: CASSGISGNTEAFF. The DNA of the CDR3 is TGTGCCAGCAGTGGAATCTCAGGGAACACTGAAGCTTTCTTT. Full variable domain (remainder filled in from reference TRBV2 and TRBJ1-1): EPEVTQTPSHQVTQMGQEVILRCVPISNHLYFYWYRQILGQKVEFLVSFYNNEISEKSEIFDDQFSVERPDGSNFTLKIRSTKLEDSAMYFCASSGISGNTEAFFGQGTRLTVV.

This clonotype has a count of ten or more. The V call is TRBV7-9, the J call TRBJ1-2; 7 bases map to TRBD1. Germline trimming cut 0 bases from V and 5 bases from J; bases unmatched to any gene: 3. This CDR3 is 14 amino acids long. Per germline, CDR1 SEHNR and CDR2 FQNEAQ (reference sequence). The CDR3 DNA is TGTGCCAGCAGCTTAGCAGACAGGGTGTATGGCTACACCTTC. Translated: CASSLADRVYGYTF. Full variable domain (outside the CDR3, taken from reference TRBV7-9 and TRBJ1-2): DTGVSQNPRHKITKRGQNVTFRCDPISEHNRLYWYRQTLGQGPEFLTYFQNEAQLEKSRLLSDRFSAERPKGSFSTLEIQRTEQGDSAMYLCASSLADRVYGYTFGSGTRLTVV.

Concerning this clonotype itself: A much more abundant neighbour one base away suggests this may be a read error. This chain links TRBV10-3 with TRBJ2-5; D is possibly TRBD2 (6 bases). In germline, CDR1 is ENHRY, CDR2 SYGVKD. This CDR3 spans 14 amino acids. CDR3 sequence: CAISDSAGREAQYF. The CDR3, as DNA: TGTGCCATCAGTGACAGTGCGGGAAGAGAGGCCCAGTACTTC.

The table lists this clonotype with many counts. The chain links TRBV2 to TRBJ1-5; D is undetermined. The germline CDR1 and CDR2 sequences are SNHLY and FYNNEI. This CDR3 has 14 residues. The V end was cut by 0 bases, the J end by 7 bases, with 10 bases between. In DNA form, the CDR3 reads TGTGCCAGCAGTGAAGCGCTTCTTGGGCAGCCCCAGCATTTT. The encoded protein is CASSEALLGQPQHF.

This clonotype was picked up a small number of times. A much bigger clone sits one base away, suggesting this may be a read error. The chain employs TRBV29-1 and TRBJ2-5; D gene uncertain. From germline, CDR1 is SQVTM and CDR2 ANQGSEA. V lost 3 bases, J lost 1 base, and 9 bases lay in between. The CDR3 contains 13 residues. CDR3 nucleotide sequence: TGCAGCGTTGATAAAGGGTTCCAAGAGACCCAGTACTTC. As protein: CSVDKGFQETQYF.

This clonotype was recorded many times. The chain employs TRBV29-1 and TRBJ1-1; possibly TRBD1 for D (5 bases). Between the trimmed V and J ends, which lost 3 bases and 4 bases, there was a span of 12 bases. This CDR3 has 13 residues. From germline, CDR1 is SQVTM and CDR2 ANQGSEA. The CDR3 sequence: CSVELGTVTEAFF. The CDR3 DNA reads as TGCAGCGTTGAGTTGGGGACCGTCACTGAAGCTTTCTTT. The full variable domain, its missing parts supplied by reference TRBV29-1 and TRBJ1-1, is SAVISQKPSRDICQRGTSLTIQCQVDSQVTMMFWYRQQPGQSLTLIATANQGSEATYESGFVIDKFPISRPNLTFSTLTVSNMSPEDSSIYLCSVELGTVTEAFFGQGTRLTVV.

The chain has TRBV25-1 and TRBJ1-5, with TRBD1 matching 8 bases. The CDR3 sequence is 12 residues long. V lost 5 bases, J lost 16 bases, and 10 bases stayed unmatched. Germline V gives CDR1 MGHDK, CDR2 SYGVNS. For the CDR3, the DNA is TGTGCCAGCAGTCCCACGGACAGGGTAGGACATTTT. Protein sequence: CASSPTDRVGHF.